Shown below are 10 T cell receptor beta chains from a single sample sequenced in a study of T cell changes during pregnancy in multiple sclerosis. Generated by immunoSEQ multiplex PCR, the TCRdb table keeps only in-frame clones and is missing some. This repertoire shows around 88,000 clones, roughly 92% found once; its top ten account for about 2.5%. Sample: peripheral blood, taken in the first trimester of pregnancy. These receptor sequences come from a female donor with multiple sclerosis, enrolled in a pregnancy study.

The chain links TRBV5-1 to TRBJ2-7, with D perhaps TRBD2 (6 bases). Trimming removed 2 bases at V and 5 bases at J, with 11 bases between. The CDR3 consists of 13 residues. CDR1 and CDR2 from the germline V gene are SGHRS and YFSETQ. CDR3 nucleotides: TGCGCCAGCAGCTTTCGGGGGAGCCACGAGCAGTACTTC. This translates into CASSFRGSHEQYF.

The CDR3 loop reads CAWSVAGRGGTEAFF. The CDR3 DNA follows: TGTGCCTGGAGTGTAGCCGGGCGGGGCGGGACTGAAGCTTTCTTT. The V call is TRBV30, the J call TRBJ1-1; D may be TRBD1 (5 bases). The CDR3 is 15 amino acids. Germline CDR1 is GTSNPN and CDR2 is SVGIG (reference sequence). The germline V and J ends were trimmed by 0 bases and 5 bases, with 16 bases remaining between them.

The chain links TRBV7-9 to TRBJ1-2; D call uncertain. The CDR3 contains 14 residues. V lost 5 bases and J lost 4, with 14 bases in between. Looked up from germline, CDR1 is SEHNR and CDR2 is FQNEAQ (reference sequence). The CDR3 sequence is CASSLGPEIYGYTF. The CDR3 DNA sequence: TGTGCCAGCAGCCTGGGCCCAGAGATCTATGGCTACACCTTC.

This chain joins TRBV11-3 and TRBJ2-7; 8 bases are a match to TRBD1. V lost 5 bases, J lost 4 bases, and 4 bases stayed unmatched. The germline V gene has CDR1 SGHNT and CDR2 YENEEA. CDR3 length equals 13 residues. CDR3 bases: TGTGCCAGCAGCCCGACAGGGGCTTACGAGCAGTACTTC. Translated: CASSPTGAYEQYF.

The chain is built from TRBV27 and TRBJ1-5; D might be TRBD1 (6 bases). Germline V gene data show CDR1 as MNHEY and CDR2 as SMNVEV (reference sequence). The CDR3 spans 14 residues. V dropped 6 bases and J dropped 1 base, with 10 bases sitting between them. CDR3 sequence: CASSSGGSNQPQHF. The CDR3 DNA reads as TGTGCCAGCAGCTCGGGGGGCAGCAATCAGCCCCAGCATTTT.

This chain uses TRBV6-1 with TRBJ2-1; a possible D gene is TRBD1 (6 bases). The CDR3 spans 15 residues. V lost 4 bases and J 2 bases, leaving 12 bases between the germline ends. CDR1 and CDR2 (germline): MNHNS, SASEGT. The CDR3 spells CASSVRTATYNEQFF. The DNA of the CDR3 is TGTGCCAGCAGTGTCCGGACAGCTACCTACAATGAGCAGTTCTTC.

The gene calls are TRBV28 and TRBJ2-7; possible D gene TRBD2, 5 bases. CDR1 is MDHEN and CDR2 is SYDVKM in the germline V gene. The CDR3 contains 14 residues. V was shortened by 2 bases and J by 5 bases, with 13 bases between the two germline ends. In DNA form, the CDR3 reads TGTGCCAGCAGTTTAGTTACTAGGGCCCACGAGCAGTACTTC. Translating it yields CASSLVTRAHEQYF.

The chain employs TRBV30 and TRBJ1-1; 7 bases match TRBD1. V trimming: 4 bases; J trimming: 4 bases; junction bases outside the gene matches: 9. The germline CDR1 and CDR2 sequences are GTSNPN and SVGIG (reference sequence). The CDR3 consists of 14 residues. The DNA for the CDR3 is TGTGCCTGGAACCCCGGGACAGTGGGCACTGAAGCTTTCTTT. As protein: CAWNPGTVGTEAFF. Based on the CDR3 plus reference TRBV30 and TRBJ1-1, the full variable domain is SQTIHQWPATLVQPVGSPLSLECTVEGTSNPNLYWYRQAAGRGLQLLFYSVGIGQISSEVPQNLSASRPQDRQFILSSKKLLLSDSGFYLCAWNPGTVGTEAFFGQGTRLTVV.

The V and J genes are TRBV29-1 and TRBJ2-2; no firm D call. V was cut by 3 bases and J by 5 bases, with 13 bases left in between. Germline assignment: CDR1 SQVTM and CDR2 ANQGSEA. This CDR3 contains 14 residues. CDR3 region: CSVDRRGGTGELFF. The CDR3, as DNA: TGCAGCGTTGATCGCAGAGGTGGGACCGGGGAGCTGTTTTTT.

This sequence joins TRBV29-1 and TRBJ2-5, with 7 bases aligning to TRBD2. This CDR3 region has 17 residues. Per germline, CDR1 SQVTM and CDR2 ANQGSEA. The trim removed 1 base at V and 1 base at J, leaving 12 bases unmatched. The CDR3 sequence: CSVEVEAPGGPQETQYF. The CDR3 region has the DNA TGCAGCGTTGAAGTCGAAGCCCCGGGAGGCCCCCAAGAGACCCAGTACTTC.